This T cell receptor (beta chain) derives from a study of T cell responses to AZD1222 COVID-19 vaccine. In the study overall: Investigators merged groups given second doses at roughly 4 or roughly 12 weeks.

Overall study results and limits: Clonal diversity was possibly underestimated; the donors were predominantly white British and more often female.

The V gene lost 1 base and the J gene lost 1 base, with 10 bases spanning the gap. The germline V gene encodes CDR1 LGHNA and CDR2 YNFKEQ. The CDR3 length is 16 residues. Sequenced by immunoSEQ multiplex PCR; TCRdb stores in-frame clones only, minus some. This table has some 150,000 clones, around nine tenths appearing once. About this clone: Its antigen remains unknown.

This specimen was peripheral blood, taken on day 0 of AZD1222 vaccination. The TCR was taken from an adult in good health. The J gene is TRBJ1-4, the V gene TRBV4-2; possibly TRBD1 for D (5 bases). The CDR3 DNA reads as TGTGCCAGCAGCCAAGGGCAGGGCGGAACTAATGAAAAACTGTTTTTT. This codes for CASSQGQGGTNEKLFF.